This T cell receptor (beta chain) came from a study of Graves' ophthalmopathy and Graves' hyperthyroidism. The V gene lost 6 bases and the J gene lost 4 bases, with 15 bases spanning the gap. Germline-derived CDR1 and CDR2 are GTSNPN and SVGIG (reference sequence). The CDR3 is 13 amino acids. RNA transcripts provided the template for amplifying TCR beta CDR3 regions. Amplification began with first-round RT-PCR using HTBI primers, then second-round multiplex PCR was performed. MiXCR was run by TCRdb on the multiplex PCR reads, yielding one entry per CDR3 protein. The sample includes about 420,000 distinct CDR3 sequences, about 21% of them seen just once. Study findings and constraints: Most expanded clonotypes from thyroid (those above 0.001 frequency) were also found in blood.

This clonotype was detected many times. Its antigen is undetermined. This clonotype was sampled from a woman aged 18-29 years with stable Graves' hyperthyroidism. This sequence joins TRBV30 and TRBJ1-1; D gene ambiguous. Material: peripheral blood. The CDR3 DNA follows: TGTGCCTGCCGGGATTCTTTTGGCACTGAAGCTTTCTTT. This sequence encodes CACRDSFGTEAFF.